Each of the 18 T cell receptor beta chains below was sequenced from the same sample in a study of T-cell memory formation after mild COVID-19. TCRdb fed the 5' RACE reads into MiXCR, producing one record per CDR3 protein. The sample lists about 430,000 distinct CDR3 sequences; more than 20% were seen once. The sample consisted of PBMCs or a T cell subset sorted from them (not recorded which). Receptor source: an adult woman who had mild COVID-19 (a few samples of this study predate the infection). Cell type and time point are not known.

This chain connects TRBV7-6 to TRBJ2-1; 8 nucleotides match TRBD1. J was trimmed by 4 bases and V by 4 bases; bases with no gene match: 9. CDR3 length: 16 residues. From germline, CDR1 is SGHVS and CDR2 FNYEAQ. CDR3 nucleotide sequence: TGTGCCAGCAGCTATTCAAGGACAGGGAATTACAATGAGCAGTTCTTC. Amino acids: CASSYSRTGNYNEQFF.

This clonotype was found many times. V gene TRBV12-3 or TRBV12-4 combines with J gene TRBJ2-1; 7 bases agree with TRBD1. The CDR3 runs 15 residues. Trimming removed 6 bases from V and 7 bases from J; junction bases left unmatched: 12. The CDR3 region is CASSRRQGRTNEQFF. The CDR3 DNA is TGTGCCAGCAGCCGTCGACAGGGAAGGACTAATGAGCAGTTCTTC.

The chain joins TRBV24-1 to TRBJ2-3, with 8 positions matching TRBD2. The ends lost 3 bases at V and 2 bases at J; junction bases unmatched: 12. The CDR3 extends over 18 amino acids. Germline CDR1 reads KGHDR; CDR2 reads SFDVKD. Here the CDR3 DNA reads TGTGCCACCAGTGATCCACCCGGCGGGCGGGGGGACACAGATACGCAGTATTTT. Its protein product is CATSDPPGGRGDTDTQYF.

There are a few counts of this clonotype. This rearrangement joins TRBV24-1 to TRBJ2-3, with 12 nucleotides matching TRBD2. The germline CDR1 and CDR2 sequences are KGHDR and SFDVKD. V lost 7 bases to trimming and J lost 2 bases; unmatched junction nucleotides: 9. The CDR3 covers 17 residues. CDR3 bases: TGTGCCACCAGACCCACCTGGACTAGCGGGAACACAGATACGCAGTATTTT. Amino acids: CATRPTWTSGNTDTQYF.

This chain connects TRBV24-1 to TRBJ2-3; D is undetermined. Germline V lookup: CDR1 KGHDR, CDR2 SFDVKD. Between the trimmed V and J ends, which lost 1 base and 0 bases, there was a span of 7 bases. This CDR3 contains 15 residues. The CDR3 protein is CATSDLATSTDTQYF. The CDR3 nucleotides are TGTGCCACCAGTGATTTAGCTACTAGCACAGATACGCAGTATTTT.

This clonotype was recorded once. The chain recombines TRBV23-1 with TRBJ1-2, with D tentatively TRBD1 (5 bases). TRBV23-1 is labeled an ORF, and its function is uncertain. CDR3 length equals 14 residues. Deletions cut 4 bases from V and 7 bases from J, with 16 bases between. The CDR3 sequence is CASSPIRTIFGYTF. The CDR3, as DNA: TGCGCCAGCAGTCCAATAAGGACAATTTTTGGCTACACCTTC.

This clonotype was seen more than once but under ten times. V and J are TRBV28 and TRBJ1-5; D unresolved. The germline V and J ends were trimmed by 3 bases and 9 bases, with 6 bases remaining between them. The germline gives CDR1 MDHEN, CDR2 SYDVKM. The CDR3 has 11 amino acids. The CDR3 protein is CASSFQPPQHF. The CDR3 coding sequence is TGTGCCAGCAGTTTCCAACCGCCCCAGCATTTT.

This clonotype was seen a few times. The CDR3 reads CASSFADRGYEQYF. The DNA of the CDR3 is TGTGCCAGCAGTTTCGCGGACAGGGGGTACGAGCAGTACTTC. The chain couples TRBV27 to TRBJ2-7, with 10 nucleotides matching TRBD1. V dropped 3 bases and J dropped 4; count of bases not matched to a gene: 3. The CDR3 spans 14 residues. Germline V gene data show CDR1 as MNHEY and CDR2 as SMNVEV (reference sequence).

The rearrangement joins TRBV25-1 to TRBJ2-7, with D perhaps TRBD2 (5 bases). Deletions cut 1 base from V and 3 bases from J, with 37 bases between. From germline, CDR1 is MGHDK and CDR2 SYGVNS. The CDR3 loop spans 23 amino acids. The chain's CDR3 is CASSESNTRQEVYRGVDNYEQYF. Here the CDR3 DNA reads TGTGCCAGCAGTGAATCCAATACCCGCCAGGAGGTTTATCGGGGAGTGGATAACTACGAGCAGTACTTC.

The chain recombines TRBV28 with TRBJ1-2, with 12 bases identical to TRBD1. Germline CDR1 is MDHEN and CDR2 is SYDVKM. The length of the CDR3 is 15 residues. V was clipped by 6 bases and J by 5 bases; unmatched bases: 7. The CDR3 coding sequence is TGTGCCAGCAGCAGACCGGGACAGGGGGCATATGGCTACACCTTC. It yields the protein CASSRPGQGAYGYTF.

The V call is TRBV7-2, the J call TRBJ2-5; a possible D gene is TRBD1 (5 bases). V lost 7 bases to trimming and J lost 0 bases, with 21 bases between them. Germline values: CDR1 SGHTA, CDR2 FQGNSA. The CDR3 is 17 residues long. The chain's CDR3 is CASTPTRWTTYQETQYF. CDR3 coding DNA: TGTGCCAGCACCCCGACCCGATGGACAACATACCAAGAGACCCAGTACTTC.

This clonotype was seen a handful of times. The rearrangement uses TRBV27 and TRBJ1-5, with D maybe TRBD1 (5 bases). Germline assignment: CDR1 MNHEY and CDR2 SMNVEV (reference sequence). V lost 4 bases, J lost 11 bases, and 21 bases lay in between. The CDR3 sequence is 15 residues long. For the CDR3, the DNA is TGTGCCAGCAGTTCCCATAAGGGGCTACCTTGGGCCCAGCATTTT. It codes for CASSSHKGLPWAQHF.

In its sample, this clonotype was seen a few times. The chain couples TRBV29-1 to TRBJ2-1; D possibly corresponds to TRBD2 (7 bases). Trimming removed 1 base at V and 13 bases at J, with 14 bases between. The CDR3 sequence is 12 residues long. Per the germline V gene, CDR1 is SQVTM and CDR2 is ANQGSEA. This CDR3 is CSVEGGGADQFF. The CDR3 nucleotides read TGCAGCGTTGAAGGGGGGGGCGCGGACCAGTTCTTC.

The chain has TRBV14 and TRBJ1-1; no definite D call. Germline CDR1 reads SGHDN; CDR2 reads FVKESK. The ends were cut back, 3 bases at V and 4 bases at J, with 12 bases in the middle. This CDR3 is built from 14 residues. As DNA, the CDR3 is TGTGCCAGCAGCCATGTGGGGTTAGGCACTGAAGCTTTCTTT. Its protein product is CASSHVGLGTEAFF.

As DNA, the CDR3 is TGCGCCAGCGGACCCACTAGACAAGAGACCCAGTACTTC. Encoded protein: CASGPTRQETQYF. The J gene is TRBJ2-5, the V gene TRBV5-1, with a possible D match to TRBD2 (5 bases). From germline, CDR1 is SGHRS and CDR2 YFSETQ. There are 13 residues in the CDR3. The V and J ends lost 7 bases and 2 bases respectively, with 12 bases between them.

V gene TRBV21-1 combines with J gene TRBJ1-6; the listed D gene, TRBD1, was not tested against the DNA. TRBV21-1 is a pseudogene locus. The CDR3 extends over 15 amino acids. The CDR3 region is CASSNPGTENSPLHF. CDR3 in DNA: TGTGCCAGCAGCAATCCCGGGACGGAAAATTCACCCCTCCACTTT.

This chain joins TRBV10-3 and TRBJ2-3, with D tentatively TRBD2 (6 bases). Germline V gene sequence: CDR1 ENHRY, CDR2 SYGVKD. The ends were cut back, 8 bases at V and 5 bases at J, with 20 bases in the middle. The CDR3 has 15 amino acids. The chain's CDR3 is CAIGSGRTAVDTQYF. In DNA, the CDR3 is TGTGCCATCGGGAGCGGGCGGACGGCGGTAGATACGCAGTATTTT.

The chain has TRBV24-1 and TRBJ1-1, with D uncertain. V lost 4 bases and J lost 2, with 4 bases in between. CDR3 length: 12 residues. Germline values: CDR1 KGHDR, CDR2 SFDVKD. CDR3 in DNA: TGTGCCACCAGTGACATAAACACTGAAGCTTTCTTT. Translating it yields CATSDINTEAFF.